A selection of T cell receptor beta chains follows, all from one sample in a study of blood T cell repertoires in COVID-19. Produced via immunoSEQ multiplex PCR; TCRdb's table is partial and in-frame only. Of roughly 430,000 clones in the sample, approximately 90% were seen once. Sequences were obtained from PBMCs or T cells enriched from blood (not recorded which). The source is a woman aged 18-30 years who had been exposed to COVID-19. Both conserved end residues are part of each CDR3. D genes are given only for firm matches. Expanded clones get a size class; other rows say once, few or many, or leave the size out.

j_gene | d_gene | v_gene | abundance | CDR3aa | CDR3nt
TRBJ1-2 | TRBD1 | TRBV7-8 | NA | CASSLAFQGGGYGYTF | TGTGCCAGCAGCTTAGCGTTTCAGGGGGGAGGCTATGGCTACACCTTC
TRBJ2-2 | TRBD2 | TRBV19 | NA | CASSIKPRLAGGKSGELFF | TGTGCCAGTAGTATAAAGCCCAGACTAGCGGGAGGGAAGAGCGGGGAGCTGTTTTTT
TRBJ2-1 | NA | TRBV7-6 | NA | CASSLFREWDNEQFF | TGTGCCAGCAGCTTGTTTCGGGAGTGGGACAATGAGCAGTTCTTC
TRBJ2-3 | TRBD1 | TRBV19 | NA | CASSIDRVDTQYF | TGTGCCAGTAGTATCGACAGGGTAGATACGCAGTATTTT
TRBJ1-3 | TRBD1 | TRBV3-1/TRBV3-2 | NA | CASSLTGGLAGNTIYF | TGTGCCAGCAGCCTGACAGGGGGGTTGGCTGGAAACACCATATATTTT
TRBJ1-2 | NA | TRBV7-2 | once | CASSLSTTNYGYTF | TGTGCCAGCAGCTTATCCACAACGAACTATGGCTACACCTTC
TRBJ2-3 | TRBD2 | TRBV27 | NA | CASSLSTSGGTDTQYF | TGTGCCAGCAGTTTATCGACTAGCGGGGGTACAGATACGCAGTATTTT
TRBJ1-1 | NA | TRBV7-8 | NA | CASRSFGELNTEAFF | TGTGCCAGCAGATCGTTTGGGGAGTTGAACACTGAAGCTTTCTTT
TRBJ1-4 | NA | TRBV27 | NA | CASSRQVSNEKLFF | TGTGCCAGCAGTCGACAGGTTTCTAATGAAAAACTGTTTTTT
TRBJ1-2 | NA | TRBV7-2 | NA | CASSLLGNRVLNYGYTF | TGTGCCAGCAGCTTACTGGGAAACAGGGTCCTTAACTATGGCTACACCTTC
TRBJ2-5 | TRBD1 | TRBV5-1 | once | CASSLTGTGAQETQYF | TGCGCCAGCAGCTTGACCGGGACAGGGGCCCAAGAGACCCAGTACTTC
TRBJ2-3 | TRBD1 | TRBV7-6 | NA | CASSQRDRGTDTQYF | TGTGCCAGCAGCCAAAGGGACAGGGGCACAGATACGCAGTATTTT
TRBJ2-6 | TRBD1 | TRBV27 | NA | CASSRDRVSGANVLTF | TGTGCCAGCAGCCGGGACAGGGTCTCTGGGGCCAACGTCCTGACTTTC
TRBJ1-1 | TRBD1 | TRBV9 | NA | CASSVGDGTGSEAFF | TGTGCCAGCAGCGTAGGGGACGGGACAGGTTCTGAAGCTTTCTTT
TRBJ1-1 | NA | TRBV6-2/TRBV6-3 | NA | CASSPTSPDGVAEAFF | TGTGCCAGCAGCCCAACCAGCCCCGACGGGGTCGCTGAAGCTTTCTTT
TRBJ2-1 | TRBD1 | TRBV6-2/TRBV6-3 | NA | CASSSGQGPVF | TGTGCCAGCAGTTCGGGACAGGGGCCCGTCTTC
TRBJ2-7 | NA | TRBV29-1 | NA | CSVHGQGLGYGQYF | TGCAGCGTTCACGGGCAGGGGCTTGGCTACGGGCAGTACTTC
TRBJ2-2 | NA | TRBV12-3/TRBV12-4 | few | CASSYEAGELFF | TGTGCCAGCAGTTATGAGGCCGGGGAGCTGTTTTTT
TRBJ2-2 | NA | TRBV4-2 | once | CASSQPRDSQGSETGELFF | TGTGCCAGCAGCCAACCCCGGGACTCCCAAGGATCGGAGACCGGGGAGCTGTTTTTT
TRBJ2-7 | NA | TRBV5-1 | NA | CASSSSYEQYF | TGCGCCAGCAGCTCTAGCTACGAGCAGTACTTC
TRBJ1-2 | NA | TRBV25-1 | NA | CASSEYTGNYGYTF | TGTGCCAGCAGTGAATACACAGGGAACTATGGCTACACCTTC
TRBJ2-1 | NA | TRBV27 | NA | CASSSPWGRRIDYNEQFF | TGTGCCAGCAGTTCCCCGTGGGGGCGGAGGATCGATTACAATGAGCAGTTCTTC
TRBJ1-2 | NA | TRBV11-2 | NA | CASSLVGTYGYTF | TGTGCCAGCAGCTTAGTCGGGACTTATGGCTACACCTTC
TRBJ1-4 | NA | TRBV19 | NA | CASSFGGFEKLFF | TGTGCCAGTAGTTTTGGGGGCTTCGAAAAACTGTTTTTT
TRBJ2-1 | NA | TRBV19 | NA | CASIGVGSHEQFF | TGTGCCAGTATCGGGGTTGGATCCCATGAGCAGTTCTTC
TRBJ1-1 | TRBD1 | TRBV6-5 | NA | CASSWRTGLNTEAFF | TGTGCCAGCAGTTGGAGGACAGGGTTGAACACTGAAGCTTTCTTT